The rows below give T cell receptor beta chains drawn from one sample of a study of blood T cell repertoires in COVID-19. This table comes from immunoSEQ multiplex PCR, and its TCRdb copy is limited to in-frame clones, with some not included. The profile shows 250,000 to 300,000 clones, around 90% of them singletons. The source material was PBMCs or T cells enriched from blood (not recorded which). The source is a woman aged 40 to 50 with acute COVID-19. Both conserved end residues are part of each CDR3. A D gene is named only where the DNA matches it firmly.

TRBD2,TRBJ2-5,TRBV7-2,CASSLATSGPTETQYF
TRBD2,TRBJ2-1,TRBV5-4,CASSLAGTSAHEQFF
-,TRBJ1-1,TRBV30,CAWSRTGNTEAFF
-,TRBJ2-3,TRBV2,CASSEIGRGRTDTQYF
TRBD1,TRBJ1-2,TRBV18,CASSPTGMRGYTF
TRBD1,TRBJ2-1,TRBV6-5,CASSYQRTGNNEQFF
-,TRBJ1-2,TRBV1,CTSSQDDRPYGYTF
-,TRBJ1-1,TRBV18,CASSVGQSNTEAFF
-,TRBJ1-1,TRBV11-3,CASSLRRQTQNTEAFF
TRBD2,TRBJ2-5,TRBV7-2,CASSLSGRGETQYF
-,TRBJ2-3,TRBV5-1,CASSPPVSGASTDTQYF
-,TRBJ1-3,TRBV7-9,CASSLVRPSSGNTIYF
TRBD1,TRBJ1-1,TRBV10-3,CATTPTGSSPYTEAFF
TRBD1,TRBJ2-1,TRBV5-1,CASSATGPGQGPGEQFF
-,TRBJ1-5,TRBV6-2/TRBV6-3,CASSPEATNQPQHF
-,TRBJ1-5,TRBV5-1,CASSGEGGQPQHF
-,TRBJ2-5,TRBV2,CASSDSETQYF
-,TRBJ1-3,TRBV28,CASSLSAAGNTIYF
-,TRBJ1-1,TRBV11-3,CASSLGGRDLYTEAFF
-,TRBJ1-3,TRBV28,CAHRGSSGNTIYF
-,TRBJ2-1,TRBV24-1,CATSDLARFEQFF
TRBD2,TRBJ2-1,TRBV7-9,CASSPIAGGLNYNEQFF
TRBD1,TRBJ2-7,TRBV10-1,CASLLRDRCSYEQYF
-,TRBJ2-2,TRBV24-1,CATSDERAGELFF
TRBD2,TRBJ2-3,TRBV3-1/TRBV3-2,CASSQRTRSTDTQYF
TRBD2,TRBJ2-1,TRBV9,CASSVGLEAYNEQFF
-,TRBJ2-3,TRBV7-9,CASSRATPSTDTQYF
TRBD1,TRBJ2-1,TRBV7-8,CASQNIRGRAYNEQFF
TRBD2,TRBJ2-2,TRBV4-1,CASSPSSGGTGELFF
-,TRBJ2-2,TRBV13,CASSPDRSNTGELFF
-,TRBJ1-6,TRBV5-6,CASSLWEPGSPLHF
-,TRBJ2-1,TRBV24-1,CATSDPRGYSYNEQFF
TRBD2,TRBJ2-7,TRBV7-3,CASSLSASGSYEQYF
TRBD1,TRBJ1-6,TRBV18,CASSHGTGRAPALHF
TRBD2,TRBJ2-1,TRBV5-1,CASQATGGSYNEQFF
-,TRBJ1-2,TRBV4-2,CASSQDPREPKSNYGYTF
-,TRBJ1-1,TRBV19,CASSIAVIPGDTEAFF
TRBD2,TRBJ2-7,TRBV7-2,CASSPSGGVKQYF
-,TRBJ1-1,TRBV27,CASTQGMSAFF
TRBD2,TRBJ2-3,TRBV6-5,CASRREGGTDTQYF
TRBD1,TRBJ2-1,TRBV29-1,CSVESQGDEQFF